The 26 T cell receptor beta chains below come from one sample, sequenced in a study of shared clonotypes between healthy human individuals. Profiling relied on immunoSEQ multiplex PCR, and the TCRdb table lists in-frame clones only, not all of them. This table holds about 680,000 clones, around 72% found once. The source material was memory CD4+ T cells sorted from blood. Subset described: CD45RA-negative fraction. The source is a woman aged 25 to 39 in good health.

The CDR3 bases are TGTGCCAGCAGCTCTACGGAGGGCAATGAGCAGTTCTTC. Translating it yields CASSSTEGNEQFF. This chain uses TRBV7-2 with TRBJ2-1, with D possibly being TRBD2 (6 bases). In germline, CDR1 is SGHTA, CDR2 FQGNSA. The CDR3 length is 13 residues. Between the trimmed V and J ends, which lost 4 bases and 6 bases, there was a span of 10 bases.

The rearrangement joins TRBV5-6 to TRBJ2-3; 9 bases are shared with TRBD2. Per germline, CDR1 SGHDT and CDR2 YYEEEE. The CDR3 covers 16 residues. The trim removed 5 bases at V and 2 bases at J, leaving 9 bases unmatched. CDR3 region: CASSLFSGSPTDTQYF. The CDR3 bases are TGTGCCAGCAGTCTTTTTAGCGGGAGCCCCACAGATACGCAGTATTTT.

In DNA form, the CDR3 reads TGTGCCAGCAGTTACCGGGACCGGGGGAGCGAGCAGTACTTC. Its translation is CASSYRDRGSEQYF. The J gene is TRBJ2-7, the V gene TRBV6-5, with a tentative D call TRBD2 (6 bases). Per the germline V gene, CDR1 is MNHEY and CDR2 is SVGAGI. The CDR3 covers 14 residues. Trimming cost V 2 bases and J 6 bases, with 14 bases left between them.

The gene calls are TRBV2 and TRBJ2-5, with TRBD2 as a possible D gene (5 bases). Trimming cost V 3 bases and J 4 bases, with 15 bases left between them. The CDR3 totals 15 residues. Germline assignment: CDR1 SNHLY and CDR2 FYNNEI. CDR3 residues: CASSEVKGSGETQYF. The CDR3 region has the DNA TGTGCCAGCAGTGAGGTCAAAGGGAGCGGAGAGACCCAGTACTTC.

The CDR3 bases are TGTGCCAGTAGCTTGGTGGGCACGGCTGAAAAACTGTTTTTT. Translation gives CASSLVGTAEKLFF. The genes are TRBV19 and TRBJ1-4; D remains ambiguous. CDR1 is LNHDA and CDR2 is SQIVND in the germline V gene (reference sequence). Trimming cost V 6 bases and J 7 bases, with 15 bases left between them. The CDR3 loop spans 14 amino acids.

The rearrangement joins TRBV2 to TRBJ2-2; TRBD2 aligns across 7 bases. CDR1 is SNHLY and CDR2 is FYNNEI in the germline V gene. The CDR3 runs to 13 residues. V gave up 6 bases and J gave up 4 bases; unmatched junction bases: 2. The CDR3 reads CASRRESTGELFF. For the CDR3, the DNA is TGTGCCAGCAGGCGGGAGAGCACCGGGGAGCTGTTTTTT.

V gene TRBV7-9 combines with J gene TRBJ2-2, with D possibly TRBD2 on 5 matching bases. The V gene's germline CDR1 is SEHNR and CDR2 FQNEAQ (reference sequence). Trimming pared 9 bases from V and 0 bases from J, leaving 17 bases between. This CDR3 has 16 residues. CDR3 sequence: CASQGWAGTNTGELFF. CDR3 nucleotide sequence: TGTGCCAGTCAAGGGTGGGCGGGCACGAACACCGGGGAGCTGTTTTTT.

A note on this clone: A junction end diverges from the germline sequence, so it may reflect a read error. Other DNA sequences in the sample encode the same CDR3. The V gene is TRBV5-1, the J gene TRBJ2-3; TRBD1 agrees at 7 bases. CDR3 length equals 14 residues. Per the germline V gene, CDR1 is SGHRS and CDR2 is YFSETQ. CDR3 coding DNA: TGCGCCAGCAGCTGGGGCCAGGGGACAGACACGCAGTATTTT. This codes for CASSWGQGTDTQYF.

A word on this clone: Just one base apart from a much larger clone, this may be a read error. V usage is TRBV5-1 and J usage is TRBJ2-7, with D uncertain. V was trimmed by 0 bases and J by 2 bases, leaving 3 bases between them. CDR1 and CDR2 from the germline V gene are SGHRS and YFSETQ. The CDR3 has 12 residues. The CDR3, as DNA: TGCGCCAGCAGCTTGGACACCTACGAGCAGTACTTC. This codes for CASSLDTYEQYF.

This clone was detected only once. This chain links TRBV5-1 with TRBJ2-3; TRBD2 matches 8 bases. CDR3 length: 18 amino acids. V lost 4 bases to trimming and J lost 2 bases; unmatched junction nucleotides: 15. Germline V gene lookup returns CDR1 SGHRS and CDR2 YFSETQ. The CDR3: CASSATIPGLGPTDTQYF. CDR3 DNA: TGCGCCAGCAGCGCCACAATCCCGGGACTAGGCCCCACAGATACGCAGTATTTT. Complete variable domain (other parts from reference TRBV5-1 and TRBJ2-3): KAGVTQTPRYLIKTRGQQVTLSCSPISGHRSVSWYQQTPGQGLQFLFEYFSETQRNKGNFPGRFSGRQFSNSRSEMNVSTLELGDSALYLCASSATIPGLGPTDTQYFGPGTRLTVL.

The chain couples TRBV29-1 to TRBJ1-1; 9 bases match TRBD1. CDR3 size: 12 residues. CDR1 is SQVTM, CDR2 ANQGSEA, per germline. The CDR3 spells CGSTGGGTEAFF. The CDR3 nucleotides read TGCGGATCGACAGGGGGAGGCACTGAAGCTTTCTTT.

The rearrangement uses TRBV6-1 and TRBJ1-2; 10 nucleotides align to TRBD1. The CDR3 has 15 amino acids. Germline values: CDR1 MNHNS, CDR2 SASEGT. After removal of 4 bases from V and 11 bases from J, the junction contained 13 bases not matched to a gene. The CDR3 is CASSVSPGQGRWYTF. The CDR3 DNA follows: TGTGCCAGCAGTGTCAGCCCGGGACAGGGGCGTTGGTACACCTTC.

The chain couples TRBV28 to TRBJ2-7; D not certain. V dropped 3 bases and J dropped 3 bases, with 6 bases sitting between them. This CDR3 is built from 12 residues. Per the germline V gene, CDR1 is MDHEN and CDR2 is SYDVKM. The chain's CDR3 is CASSFVRYEQYF. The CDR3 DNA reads TGTGCCAGCAGTTTTGTTCGCTACGAGCAGTACTTC.

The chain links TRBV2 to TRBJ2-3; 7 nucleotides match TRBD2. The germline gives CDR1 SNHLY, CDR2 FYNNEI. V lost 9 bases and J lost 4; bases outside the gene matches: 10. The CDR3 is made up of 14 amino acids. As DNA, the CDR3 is TGTGCCAGGGCCCAAGCGGGACGCCCAGATACGCAGTATTTT. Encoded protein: CARAQAGRPDTQYF.

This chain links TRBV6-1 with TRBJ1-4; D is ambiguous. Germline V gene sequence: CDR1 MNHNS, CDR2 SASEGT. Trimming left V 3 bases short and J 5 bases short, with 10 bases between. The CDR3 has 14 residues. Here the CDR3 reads CASSDGSGNEKLFF. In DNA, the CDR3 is TGTGCCAGCAGTGACGGTTCCGGCAATGAAAAACTGTTTTTT.

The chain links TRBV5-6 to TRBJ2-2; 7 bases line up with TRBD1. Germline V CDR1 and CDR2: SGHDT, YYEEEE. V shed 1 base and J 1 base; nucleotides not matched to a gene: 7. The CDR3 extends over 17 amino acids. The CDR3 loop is CASSLYRGGLNTGELFF. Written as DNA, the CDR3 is TGTGCCAGCAGCTTGTACAGGGGCGGCTTGAACACCGGGGAGCTGTTTTTT. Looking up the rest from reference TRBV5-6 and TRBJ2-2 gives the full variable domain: DAGVTQSPTHLIKTRGQQVTLRCSPKSGHDTVSWYQQALGQGPQFIFQYYEEEERQRGNFPDRFSGHQFPNYSSELNVNALLLGDSALYLCASSLYRGGLNTGELFFGEGSRLTVL.

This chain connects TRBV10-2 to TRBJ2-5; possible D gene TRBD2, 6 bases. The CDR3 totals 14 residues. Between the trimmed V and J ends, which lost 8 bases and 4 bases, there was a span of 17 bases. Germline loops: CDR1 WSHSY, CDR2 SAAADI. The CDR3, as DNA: TGCGCCAGCCGGGACTCTGGACGGGGAGAGACCCAGTACTTC. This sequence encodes CASRDSGRGETQYF.

The CDR3 is CASSLSGGRSKTNEKLFF. The CDR3 DNA follows: TGTGCCAGCAGTTTATCCGGGGGGCGATCGAAAACTAATGAAAAACTGTTTTTT. The rearrangement uses TRBV27 and TRBJ1-4, with D maybe TRBD1 (6 bases). Germline V CDR1 and CDR2: MNHEY, SMNVEV (reference sequence). This CDR3 spans 18 amino acids. V was pared by 0 bases and J by 1 base, with 15 bases between. Full variable domain (remainder filled in from reference TRBV27 and TRBJ1-4): EAQVTQNPRYLITVTGKKLTVTCSQNMNHEYMSWYRQDPGLGLRQIYYSMNVEVTDKGDVPEGYKVSRKEKRNFPLILESPSPNQTSLYFCASSLSGGRSKTNEKLFFGSGTQLSVL.

The CDR3 protein is CASSETRGETQYF. The CDR3 region has the DNA TGTGCCAGCAGTGAAACGAGAGGAGAGACCCAGTACTTC. The chain recombines TRBV27 with TRBJ2-5; D uncertain. CDR3 length equals 13 residues. V gave up 5 bases and J gave up 4 bases, with 11 bases separating them. The germline V gene has CDR1 MNHEY and CDR2 SMNVEV (reference sequence).

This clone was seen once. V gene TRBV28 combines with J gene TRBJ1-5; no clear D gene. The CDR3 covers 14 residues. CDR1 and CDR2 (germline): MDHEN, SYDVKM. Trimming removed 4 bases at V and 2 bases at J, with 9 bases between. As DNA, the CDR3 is TGTGCCAGCAGTTCCCCCCGGGGCAATCAGCCCCAGCATTTT. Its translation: CASSSPRGNQPQHF.

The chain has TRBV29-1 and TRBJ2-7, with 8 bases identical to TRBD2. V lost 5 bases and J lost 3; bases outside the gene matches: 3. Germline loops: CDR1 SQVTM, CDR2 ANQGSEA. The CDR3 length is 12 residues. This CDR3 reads CSVLAGRYEQYF. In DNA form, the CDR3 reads TGCAGCGTTTTAGCGGGACGCTACGAGCAGTACTTC.

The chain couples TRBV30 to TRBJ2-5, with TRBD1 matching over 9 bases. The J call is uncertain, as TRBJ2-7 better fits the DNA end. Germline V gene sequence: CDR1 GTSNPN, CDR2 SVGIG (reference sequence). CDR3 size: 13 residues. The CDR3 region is CAFRGQGYYEQYF. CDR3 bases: TGTGCCTTTAGGGGACAGGGTTACTACGAGCAGTACTTC.

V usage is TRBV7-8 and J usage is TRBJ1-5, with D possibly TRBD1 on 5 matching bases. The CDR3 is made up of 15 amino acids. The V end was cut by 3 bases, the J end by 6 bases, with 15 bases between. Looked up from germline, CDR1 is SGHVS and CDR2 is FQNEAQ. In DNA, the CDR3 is TGTGCCAGCAGCTTGGCAGGGATTTTCACTCAGCCCCAGCATTTT. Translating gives CASSLAGIFTQPQHF.

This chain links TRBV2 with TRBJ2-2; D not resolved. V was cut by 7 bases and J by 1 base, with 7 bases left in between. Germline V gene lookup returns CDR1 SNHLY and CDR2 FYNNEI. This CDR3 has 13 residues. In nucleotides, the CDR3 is TGTGCCAGCAAGTACAGGAACACCGGGGAGCTGTTTTTT. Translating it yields CASKYRNTGELFF.

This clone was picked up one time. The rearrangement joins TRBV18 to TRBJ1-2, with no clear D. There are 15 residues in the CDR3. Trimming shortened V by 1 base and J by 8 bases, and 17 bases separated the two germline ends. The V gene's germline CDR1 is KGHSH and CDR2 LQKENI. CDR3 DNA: TGTGCCAGCTCACCACGTGACGTTGGGGAGGGAGGCTACACCTTC. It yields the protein CASSPRDVGEGGYTF.

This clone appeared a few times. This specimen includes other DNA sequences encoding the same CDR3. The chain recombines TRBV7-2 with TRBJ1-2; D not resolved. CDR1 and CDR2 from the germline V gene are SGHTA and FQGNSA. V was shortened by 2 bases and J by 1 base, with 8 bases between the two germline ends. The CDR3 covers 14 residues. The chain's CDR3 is CASSLQRDNYGYTF. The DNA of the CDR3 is TGTGCCAGCAGCTTACAACGGGATAACTATGGCTACACCTTC.